A selection of T cell receptor beta chains follows, all from one sample in a study of OX40 agonist ivuxolimab in advanced cancers. TCRdb keeps only in-frame clones here, not all; method: immunoSEQ multiplex PCR. The sample gives 26,000 or so clones, approximately 90% of which show up once; 19% is in the top ten. Source: CD4+ or CD8+ T cells sorted from blood, taken in a trial of the OX40 agonist ivuxolimab. These receptors all stem from an adult with an advanced solid tumor such as melanoma, head and neck, liver or kidney cancer. The CDR3 runs from the conserved cysteine through the conserved F or W. A D gene is named only where the DNA matches it firmly. Rows give clone size only sometimes, using once, few, many, or a class for an expanded clone.

CDR3 length | J gene | clone size | V gene | D gene | CDR3 DNA | CDR3 protein
14 | TRBJ2-2 | . | TRBV7-7 | TRBD1 | TGTGCTAGCAGCCCCGGGACAGGGAGTTGGGAGCTGTTTTTT | CASSPGTGSWELFF
13 | TRBJ2-5 | once | TRBV5-1 | . | TGCGCCAGCAGCCTGGTGGGGTGGGAGACCCAGTACTTC | CASSLVGWETQYF
14 | TRBJ1-1 | once | TRBV6-5 | . | TGTGCCAGCAGTCTCAGGGAAGGTAGGACTGAAGCTTTCTTT | CASSLREGRTEAFF
15 | TRBJ2-5 | . | TRBV11-2 | TRBD1 | TGTGCCAGCAGCTTGACAGGGCTCTTACAAGAGACCCAGTACTTC | CASSLTGLLQETQYF
13 | TRBJ1-5 | . | TRBV10-3 | . | TGTGCCATCGCCGACGGGCGAAATCAGCCCCAGCATTTT | CAIADGRNQPQHF
12 | TRBJ2-3 | . | TRBV7-3 | . | TGTGCCAGCAGCTTCGACTTGCGCACGCAGTATTTT | CASSFDLRTQYF
18 | TRBJ2-3 | . | TRBV7-6 | . | TGTGCCAGCAGCCTAGGCCCCCGGGTAGCCAGGCGCACAGATACGCAGTATTTT | CASSLGPRVARRTDTQYF
16 | TRBJ2-5 | . | TRBV19 | TRBD2 | TGTGCCAGTAGTATAGTAGCTAGCGGGGTTGGAGAGACCCAGTACTTC | CASSIVASGVGETQYF
16 | TRBJ2-5 | . | TRBV13 | . | TGTGCCAGCAGCTTATTGGCTAGCCCCCTCCGGGAGACCCAGTACTTC | CASSLLASPLRETQYF
12 | TRBJ1-1 | . | TRBV18 | . | TGTGCCAGCCTGAATACGGACACTGAAGCTTTCTTT | CASLNTDTEAFF
16 | TRBJ2-5 | . | TRBV7-8 | . | TGTGCCAGCAGCTCGAGGGGGGCAGGGAACCAAGAGACCCAGTACTTC | CASSSRGAGNQETQYF
15 | TRBJ2-7 | once | TRBV19 | TRBD1 | TGTGCCAGTAGTATGTCGACAAGGGGGCCGGGCGAGCAGTACTTC | CASSMSTRGPGEQYF
15 | TRBJ1-1 | . | TRBV28 | . | TGTGCCAGCAGTTTTCCTCAGGGGTTCGACACTGAAGCTTTCTTT | CASSFPQGFDTEAFF
14 | TRBJ1-1 | . | TRBV2 | . | TGTGCCAGCACTGGCGGGACCATGAACACTGAAGCTTTCTTT | CASTGGTMNTEAFF
13 | TRBJ2-7 | . | TRBV27 | . | TGTGCCAGCAGCTGGGGGAGGACCTACGAGCAGTACTTC | CASSWGRTYEQYF
15 | TRBJ2-5 | . | TRBV14 | . | TGTGCCAGCAGCCAATATACCGGGAGCCAAGAGACCCAGTACTTC | CASSQYTGSQETQYF
16 | TRBJ2-7 | . | TRBV5-8 | TRBD1 | TGTGCCAGCAGCCCGAACGTTTACAGGGGCGTTCACGAGCAGTACTTC | CASSPNVYRGVHEQYF
16 | TRBJ2-3 | . | TRBV7-6 | TRBD2 | TGTGCCAGCAGCTTAGAACTAGCGGGATATCAAGATACGCAGTATTTT | CASSLELAGYQDTQYF
11 | TRBJ2-1 | . | TRBV19 | TRBD2 | TGTGCCGTTAGTAGCGGGATCGAGCAGTTCTTC | CAVSSGIEQFF
20 | TRBJ2-2 | . | TRBV11-2 | TRBD1 | TGTGCCAGCAGCTTAGATCTATGGCCACCCGGGACAGGGTACACCGGGGAGCTGTTTTTT | CASSLDLWPPGTGYTGELFF
13 | TRBJ2-5 | . | TRBV29-1 | . | TGCAGCGTTGAAAGGGGTGAGGCGGAGACCCAGTACTTC | CSVERGEAETQYF
14 | TRBJ1-1 | . | TRBV4-1 | . | TGCGCCAGCAGCCCAAGTATGGGGAACACTGAAGCTTTCTTT | CASSPSMGNTEAFF
17 | TRBJ1-1 | . | TRBV19 | TRBD1 | TGTGCCAGTAGTATCCTCGGACAGGGTCTCAAGAACACTGAAGCTTTCTTT | CASSILGQGLKNTEAFF
15 | TRBJ2-1 | . | TRBV19 | TRBD2 | TGTGCCAGTACCGAAGGGACTAGCGGGAACAATGAGCAGTTCTTC | CASTEGTSGNNEQFF
14 | TRBJ2-3 | . | TRBV19 | . | TGTGCCGTAGCCGGACCCCACGAGACAGATACGCAGTATTTT | CAVAGPHETDTQYF
13 | TRBJ2-7 | . | TRBV19 | . | TGTGCCAGTAGTATTATATTATTTGACGAGCAGTACTTC | CASSIILFDEQYF
15 | TRBJ1-6 | . | TRBV4-1 | . | TGCGCCAGCAGCCAAGAAGCAGAACGGAATTCACCCCTCCACTTT | CASSQEAERNSPLHF
14 | TRBJ2-2 | . | TRBV6-5 | TRBD2 | TGTGCCAGCAATTTACTAGCGGGCACCGGGGAGCTGTTTTTT | CASNLLAGTGELFF
14 | TRBJ2-7 | . | TRBV7-9 | . | TGTGCCAGCAGCTTCTCTTCAGCCCCCGACGAGCAGTACTTC | CASSFSSAPDEQYF
12 | TRBJ1-3 | . | TRBV10-3 | . | TGTGCCATCAGCGGGGAGGGGGACACCATATATTTT | CAISGEGDTIYF
12 | TRBJ1-2 | . | TRBV7-9 | . | TGTGCCAGCAGCTCTGAGTACGATGGCTACACCTTC | CASSSEYDGYTF
16 | TRBJ2-3 | . | TRBV6-1 | TRBD2 | TGTGCCAGCAGTGAACTAGCGGGAGTTAGCACAGATACGCAGTATTTT | CASSELAGVSTDTQYF
14 | TRBJ2-7 | . | TRBV15 | . | TGTGCCACCAGCAGAGTTGCAGGGTACCACGAGCAGTACTTC | CATSRVAGYHEQYF
12 | TRBJ2-7 | . | TRBV10-2 | TRBD2 | TGCGCCAGCCAACGGGGGGGCGCAGAGCAGTACTTC | CASQRGGAEQYF
13 | TRBJ2-7 | . | TRBV6-1 | . | TGTGCCACCGTAAGGGGGGGGACCTACGAGCAGTACTTC | CATVRGGTYEQYF